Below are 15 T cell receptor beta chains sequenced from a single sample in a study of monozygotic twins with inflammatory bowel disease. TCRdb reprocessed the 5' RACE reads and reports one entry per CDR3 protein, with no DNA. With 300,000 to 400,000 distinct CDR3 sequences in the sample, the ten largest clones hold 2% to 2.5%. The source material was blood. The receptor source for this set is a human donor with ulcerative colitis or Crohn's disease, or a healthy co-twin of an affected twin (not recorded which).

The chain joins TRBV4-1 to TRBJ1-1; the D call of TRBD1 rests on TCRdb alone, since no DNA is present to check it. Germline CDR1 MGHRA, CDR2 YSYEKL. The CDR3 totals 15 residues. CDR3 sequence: CASSAIRGRNTEAFF.

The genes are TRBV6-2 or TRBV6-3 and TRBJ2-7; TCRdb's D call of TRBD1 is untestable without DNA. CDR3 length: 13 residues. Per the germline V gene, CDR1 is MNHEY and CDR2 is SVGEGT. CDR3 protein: CASSYPKTVKQYF.

The CDR3 is CSARTGLAGIGELFF. The chain links TRBV20-1 to TRBJ2-2; TCRdb lists TRBD2, though no DNA is available to test this call. This CDR3 is 15 amino acids long. Per germline, CDR1 DFQATT and CDR2 SNEGSKA (reference sequence).

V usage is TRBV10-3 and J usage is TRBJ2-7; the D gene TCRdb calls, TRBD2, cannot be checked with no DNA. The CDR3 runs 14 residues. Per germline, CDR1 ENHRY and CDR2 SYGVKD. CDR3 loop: CAISEGLVAYEQYF.

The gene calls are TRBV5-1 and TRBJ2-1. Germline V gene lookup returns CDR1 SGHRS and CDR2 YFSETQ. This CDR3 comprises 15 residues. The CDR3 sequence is CASSLGQESYNEQFF.

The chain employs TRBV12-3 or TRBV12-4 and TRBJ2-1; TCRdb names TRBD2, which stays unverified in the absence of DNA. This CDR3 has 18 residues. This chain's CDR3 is CASSLVTSGAISYNEQFF.

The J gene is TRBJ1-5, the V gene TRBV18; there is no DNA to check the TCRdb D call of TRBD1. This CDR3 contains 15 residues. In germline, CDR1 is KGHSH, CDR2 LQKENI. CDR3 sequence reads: CASSPRTGDNQPQHF.

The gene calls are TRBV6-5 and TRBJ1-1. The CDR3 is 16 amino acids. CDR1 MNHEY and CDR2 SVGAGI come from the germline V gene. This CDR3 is CASSYSPGTLNTEAFF.

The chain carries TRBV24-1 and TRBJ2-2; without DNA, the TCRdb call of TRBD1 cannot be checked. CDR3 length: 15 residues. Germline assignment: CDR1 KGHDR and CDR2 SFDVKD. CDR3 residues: CATSGRQGYTGELFF.

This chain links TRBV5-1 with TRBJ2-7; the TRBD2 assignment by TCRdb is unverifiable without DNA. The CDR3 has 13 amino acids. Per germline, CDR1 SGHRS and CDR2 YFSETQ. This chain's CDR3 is CASSLDGAREQYF.

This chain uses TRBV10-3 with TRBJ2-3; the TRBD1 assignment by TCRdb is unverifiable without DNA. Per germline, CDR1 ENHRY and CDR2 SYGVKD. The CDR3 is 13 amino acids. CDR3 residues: CAIAGTGTDTQYF.

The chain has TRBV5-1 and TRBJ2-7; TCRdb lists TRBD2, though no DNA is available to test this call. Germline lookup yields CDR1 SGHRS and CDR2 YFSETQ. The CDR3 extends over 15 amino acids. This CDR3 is CASSLLAGEIGEQYF.

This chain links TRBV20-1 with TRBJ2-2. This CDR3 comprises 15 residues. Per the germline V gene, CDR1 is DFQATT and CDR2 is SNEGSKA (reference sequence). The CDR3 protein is CSARGSLLNTGELFF.

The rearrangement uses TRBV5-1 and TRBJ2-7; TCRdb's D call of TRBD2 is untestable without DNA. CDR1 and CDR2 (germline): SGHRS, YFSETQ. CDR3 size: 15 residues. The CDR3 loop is CASRTGANGNNEQYF.

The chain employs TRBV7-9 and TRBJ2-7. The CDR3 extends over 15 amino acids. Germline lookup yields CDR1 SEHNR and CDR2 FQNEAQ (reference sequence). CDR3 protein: CASSLESASPYEQYF.